One sample yielded the 4 T cell receptor beta chains listed below, sequenced in a study of beta chain features in type 1 diabetes. Study results and caveats: In all four CD4+ subsets, TCRB CDR3 length was significantly, moderately reduced in type 1 diabetes.

Expressed TCRB transcripts got sequenced, as all isolated RNA was reverse transcribed. The repertoire was sequenced with immunoSEQ multiplex PCR; TCRdb's copy has only in-frame clones and lacks some. In the table there are fewer than 350,000 clones, approximately 16% of which are singletons. Their target antigens are unknown. Specimen: naive CD4+ T cells from blood. All receptors derive from a man aged 18 to 30 with type 1 diabetes.

The genes are TRBV2 and TRBJ2-7; a weak D match, TRBD2 (5 bases). The CDR3 has 12 residues. CDR1 and CDR2 from the germline V gene are SNHLY and FYNNEI. Trimming took 6 bases from V and 6 from J, leaving 12 bases between them. CDR3 in DNA: TGTGCCAGCAGGGACGGAGGAGCCGAGCAGTACTTC. Amino acid sequence: CASRDGGAEQYF.

The gene calls are TRBV14 and TRBJ2-1; perhaps TRBD2 as D (5 bases). The germline V gene has CDR1 SGHDN and CDR2 FVKESK. CDR3 size: 15 residues. Trimming stripped 5 bases from V and 0 bases from J, with 11 bases between. CDR3 in DNA: TGTGCCAGCAGCAACTTGGCGGGCTCCTACAATGAGCAGTTCTTC. Protein sequence: CASSNLAGSYNEQFF. The complete variable domain, with remaining parts taken from reference TRBV14 and TRBJ2-1, reads EAGVTQFPSHSVIEKGQTVTLRCDPISGHDNLYWYRRVMGKEIKFLLHFVKESKQDESGMPNNRFLAERTGGTYSTLKVQPAELEDSGVYFCASSNLAGSYNEQFFGPGTRLTVL.

The chain joins TRBV30 to TRBJ2-1, with TRBD2 matching 9 bases. This CDR3 has 15 residues. Germline trimming cut 2 bases from V and 2 bases from J; bases unmatched to any gene: 4. Looked up from germline, CDR1 is GTSNPN and CDR2 is SVGIG (reference sequence). The CDR3 DNA is TGTGCCTGGAGTATCTTAGCGGGAGCCTACAATGAGCAGTTCTTC. Amino acid sequence: CAWSILAGAYNEQFF.

The chain couples TRBV29-1 to TRBJ1-1, with unresolved D. The CDR3 is 11 residues long. V lost 3 bases and J lost 8, with 10 bases in between. In germline, CDR1 is SQVTM, CDR2 ANQGSEA. The CDR3 spells CSVEGAGEAFF. As DNA, the CDR3 is TGCAGCGTTGAGGGAGCCGGGGAAGCTTTCTTT.